The 16 T cell receptor beta chains presented below share a single source sample, sequenced in a study of cytomegalovirus exposure and HLA in healthy donors. Both 60 Vbeta primers and 13 Jbeta primers went into the PCR. Assay used: immunoSEQ multiplex PCR; TCRdb lists only in-frame clones, some missing. With about 190,000 clones in the sample, the ten largest clones hold about 6.5%. Sequencing was performed on PBMCs. The receptors stem from a man younger than 40 in good health and CMV-seronegative.

The V gene is TRBV6-5, the J gene TRBJ2-1; possible D gene TRBD1, 6 bases. Germline-derived CDR1 and CDR2 are MNHEY and SVGAGI. The CDR3 has 14 residues. The V gene lost 2 bases and the J gene lost 10 bases, with 15 bases spanning the gap. The CDR3 loop reads CASSYTRTVHEQFF. The CDR3 coding sequence is TGTGCCAGCAGTTACACCAGGACAGTTCACGAGCAGTTCTTC.

The chain employs TRBV27 and TRBJ2-7, with 7 positions matching TRBD1. Germline values: CDR1 MNHEY, CDR2 SMNVEV (reference sequence). This CDR3 is built from 14 residues. The V gene end was trimmed by 5 bases and the J gene end by 7 bases; junction bases not matched to a gene: 11. The CDR3 DNA reads TGTGCCAGCAGTCCGAGGGGGCAAACGGGGGAGCAGTACTTC. This codes for CASSPRGQTGEQYF.

V is TRBV18 and J is TRBJ2-7, with 8 nucleotides matching TRBD2. The CDR3 is 15 residues long. Trimming removed 4 bases from V and 6 bases from J; junction bases left unmatched: 11. Germline CDR1 is KGHSH and CDR2 is LQKENI. CDR3 sequence (DNA): TGTGCCAGCTCACTGGTGGGTAGCGGGATGGGCGAGCAGTACTTC. Amino acids: CASSLVGSGMGEQYF.

For the CDR3, the DNA is TGTGCCAGCTCACCCGGACAGATCTCCTACGAGCAGTACTTC. Translation: CASSPGQISYEQYF. The chain carries TRBV18 and TRBJ2-7, with D possibly TRBD1 on 6 matching bases. Germline lookup yields CDR1 KGHSH and CDR2 LQKENI. The CDR3 loop spans 14 amino acids. Trimming took off 3 bases at V and 0 bases at J, with 9 bases between the two ends.

The chain is built from TRBV27 and TRBJ2-7; the match to TRBD2 covers 7 bases. Germline V gives CDR1 MNHEY, CDR2 SMNVEV (reference sequence). The V and J ends lost 1 base and 3 bases, in that order; junction bases with no gene match: 9. The CDR3 is 16 amino acids. The CDR3 region has the DNA TGTGCCAGCAGTTTATTAGGGCCGGGAGGTGTCTACGAGCAGTACTTC. It is translated as CASSLLGPGGVYEQYF.

The V and J genes are TRBV5-4 and TRBJ2-3; D remains unclear. V was shortened by 4 bases and J by 6 bases, with 9 bases between the two germline ends. The CDR3 is 12 residues long. Germline V gene sequence: CDR1 SGHNT, CDR2 YYREEE (reference sequence). The CDR3 loop is CASSISWDTQYF. The CDR3 DNA is TGTGCCAGCAGCATAAGCTGGGATACGCAGTATTTT.

DNA of the CDR3: TGCAGCGTCCGACTAGCGCCGAGCTCCTACGAGCAGTACTTC. It is translated as CSVRLAPSSYEQYF. The chain joins TRBV29-1 to TRBJ2-7, with 8 bases lining up with TRBD2. The CDR3 covers 14 residues. J gave up 0 bases and V 6 bases, and 7 bases lay outside the gene matches. CDR1 and CDR2 from the germline V gene are SQVTM and ANQGSEA.

The chain combines TRBV10-2 with TRBJ1-5; D is possibly TRBD1 (6 bases). The CDR3 is 13 residues long. Per germline, CDR1 WSHSY and CDR2 SAAADI. Trimming removed 7 bases at V and 6 bases at J, with 13 bases between. This CDR3 is CASTGGPSQPQHF. DNA of the CDR3: TGCGCCAGCACTGGGGGCCCCAGTCAGCCCCAGCATTTT.

This CDR3 reads CASSQPASGRGNEQFF. The CDR3, as DNA: TGCGCCAGCAGTCAACCGGCTAGCGGGAGGGGCAATGAGCAGTTCTTC. The chain uses TRBV4-1 and TRBJ2-1; 12 nucleotides match TRBD2. V was pared by 6 bases and J by 6 bases, with 9 bases of the junction left unmatched. Germline V gene lookup returns CDR1 MGHRA and CDR2 YSYEKL. CDR3 length: 16 amino acids.

The gene calls are TRBV7-3 and TRBJ2-7; the match to TRBD2 covers 15 bases. Trimming at V came to 5 bases and at J to 12 bases, leaving 8 bases not matched to a gene. Germline CDR1 is SGHTA and CDR2 is FQGTGA. The CDR3 totals 14 residues. CDR3 residues: CASSAGLAGGSMYF. CDR3 in DNA: TGTGCCAGCAGCGCAGGACTAGCGGGAGGGAGTATGTACTTC.

This sequence joins TRBV10-3 and TRBJ2-7; 7 nucleotides line up with TRBD1. The CDR3 is 17 amino acids. From germline, CDR1 is ENHRY and CDR2 SYGVKD. V was clipped by 4 bases and J by 1 base; unmatched bases: 13. The CDR3 protein is CAISAAPGTVTSYEQYF. The CDR3 region has the DNA TGTGCCATCAGTGCAGCCCCTGGGACAGTAACGTCCTACGAGCAGTACTTC.

With regard to this clone: A read error may produce the germline difference seen at one junction end. The sample has other DNA sequences that encode this CDR3 too. The chain is built from TRBV10-2 and TRBJ2-7, with D tentatively TRBD2 (6 bases). The CDR3 runs 15 residues. CDR1 is WSHSY, CDR2 SAAADI, per germline. Written as DNA, the CDR3 is TGCGCCAGCAGTGAGGGGGCGGCGGGAACCTACGAGCAATACTTC. Protein product: CASSEGAAGTYEQYF.

The V and J genes are TRBV18 and TRBJ1-5; 7 nucleotides match TRBD2. The DNA end is a closer match to TRBJ2-3, so the J assignment may be wrong. Per the germline V gene, CDR1 is KGHSH and CDR2 is LQKENI. The CDR3 covers 15 residues. Here the CDR3 DNA reads TGTGCCAGCTCCCCCCCGGGGGGTAACAATCGGCCCCAGTATTTT. Translated: CASSPPGGNNRPQYF.

This chain connects TRBV29-1 to TRBJ1-2; 10 nucleotides align to TRBD1. Trimming cost V 7 bases and J 7 bases; bases outside gene matches: 6. Germline V CDR1 and CDR2: SQVTM, ANQGSEA. The CDR3 spans 12 residues. The CDR3 sequence is CSAAGQGIGYTF. The CDR3 bases are TGCAGCGCCGCGGGACAGGGGATTGGCTACACCTTC. Looking up the rest from reference TRBV29-1 and TRBJ1-2 gives the full variable domain: SAVISQKPSRDICQRGTSLTIQCQVDSQVTMMFWYRQQPGQSLTLIATANQGSEATYESGFVIDKFPISRPNLTFSTLTVSNMSPEDSSIYLCSAAGQGIGYTFGSGTRLTVV.

V usage is TRBV7-3 and J usage is TRBJ2-7, with a possible D match to TRBD2 (5 bases). Germline CDR1 is SGHTA and CDR2 is FQGTGA. V lost 4 bases, J lost 6 bases, and 13 bases lay in between. CDR3 size: 13 residues. The CDR3 loop is CASSSIQGGEQYF. The DNA of the CDR3 is TGTGCCAGCAGCTCAATCCAAGGAGGCGAGCAGTACTTC. The whole variable domain, filled in from reference TRBV7-3 and TRBJ2-7, reads GAGVSQTPSNKVTEKGKYVELRCDPISGHTALYWYRQSLGQGPEFLIYFQGTGAADDSGLPNDRFFAVRPEGSVSTLKIQRTERGDSAVYLCASSSIQGGEQYFGPGTRLTVT.

The rearrangement uses TRBV10-3 and TRBJ1-2, with a possible D match to TRBD1 (6 bases). The V gene lost 7 bases and the J gene lost 2 bases, with 17 bases spanning the gap. The CDR3 sequence is 15 residues long. In germline, CDR1 is ENHRY, CDR2 SYGVKD. Written as DNA, the CDR3 is TGTGCCATCAATCCCGGGTCAGGGGAAAACTATGGCTACACCTTC. The encoded protein is CAINPGSGENYGYTF.